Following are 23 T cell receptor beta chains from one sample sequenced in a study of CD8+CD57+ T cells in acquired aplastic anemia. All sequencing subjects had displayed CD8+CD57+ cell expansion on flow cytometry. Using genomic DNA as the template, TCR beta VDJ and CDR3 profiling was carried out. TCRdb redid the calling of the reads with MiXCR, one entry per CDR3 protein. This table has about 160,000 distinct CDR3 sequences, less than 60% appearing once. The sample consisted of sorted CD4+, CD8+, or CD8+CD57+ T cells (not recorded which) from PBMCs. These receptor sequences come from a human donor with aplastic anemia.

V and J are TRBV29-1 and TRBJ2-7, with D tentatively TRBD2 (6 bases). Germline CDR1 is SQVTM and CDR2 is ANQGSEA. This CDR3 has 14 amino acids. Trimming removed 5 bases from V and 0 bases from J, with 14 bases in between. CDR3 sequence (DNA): TGCAGCGTTTACGTAGCGGCGAGCTCCTACGAGCAGTACTTC. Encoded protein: CSVYVAASSYEQYF.

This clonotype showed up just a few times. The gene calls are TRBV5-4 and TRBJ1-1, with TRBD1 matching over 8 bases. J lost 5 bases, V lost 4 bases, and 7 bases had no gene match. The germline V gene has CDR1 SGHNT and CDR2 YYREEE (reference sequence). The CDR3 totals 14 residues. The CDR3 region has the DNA TGTGCCAGCAGCCCTCCGGGACAGGTAACTGAAGCTTTCTTT. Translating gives CASSPPGQVTEAFF.

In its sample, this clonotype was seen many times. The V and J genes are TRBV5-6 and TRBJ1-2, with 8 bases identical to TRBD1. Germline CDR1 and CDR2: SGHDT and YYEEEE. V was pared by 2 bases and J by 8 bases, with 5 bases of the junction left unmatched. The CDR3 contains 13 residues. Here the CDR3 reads CASSFAGGSGYTF. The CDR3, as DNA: TGTGCCAGCAGCTTTGCAGGGGGCAGCGGCTACACCTTC. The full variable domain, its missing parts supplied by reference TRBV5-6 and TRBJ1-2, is DAGVTQSPTHLIKTRGQQVTLRCSPKSGHDTVSWYQQALGQGPQFIFQYYEEEERQRGNFPDRFSGHQFPNYSSELNVNALLLGDSALYLCASSFAGGSGYTFGSGTRLTVV.

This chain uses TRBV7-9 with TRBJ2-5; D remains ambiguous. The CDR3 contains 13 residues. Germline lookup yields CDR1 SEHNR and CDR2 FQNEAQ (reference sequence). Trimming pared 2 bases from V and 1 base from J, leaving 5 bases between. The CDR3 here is CASSLQPQETQYF. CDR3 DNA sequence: TGTGCCAGCAGCTTACAACCCCAAGAGACCCAGTACTTC. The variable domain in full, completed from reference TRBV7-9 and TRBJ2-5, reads DTGVSQNPRHKITKRGQNVTFRCDPISEHNRLYWYRQTLGQGPEFLTYFQNEAQLEKSRLLSDRFSAERPKGSFSTLEIQRTEQGDSAMYLCASSLQPQETQYFGPGTRLLVL.

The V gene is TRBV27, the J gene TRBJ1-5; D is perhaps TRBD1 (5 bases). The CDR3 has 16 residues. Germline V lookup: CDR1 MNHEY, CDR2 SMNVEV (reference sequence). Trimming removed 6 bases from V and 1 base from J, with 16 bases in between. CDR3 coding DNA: TGTGCCAGCAGCCGCGGAGGGGCAATAAGCAATCAGCCCCAGCATTTT. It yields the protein CASSRGGAISNQPQHF.

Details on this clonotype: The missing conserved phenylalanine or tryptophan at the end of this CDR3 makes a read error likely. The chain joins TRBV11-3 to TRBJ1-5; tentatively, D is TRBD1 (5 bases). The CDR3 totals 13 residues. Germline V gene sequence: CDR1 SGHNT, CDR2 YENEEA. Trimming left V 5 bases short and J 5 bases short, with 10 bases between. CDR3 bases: TGTGCCAGCAGCCAAGACAGAGATCAGCCCCAGCATTCT. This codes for CASSQDRDQPQHS.

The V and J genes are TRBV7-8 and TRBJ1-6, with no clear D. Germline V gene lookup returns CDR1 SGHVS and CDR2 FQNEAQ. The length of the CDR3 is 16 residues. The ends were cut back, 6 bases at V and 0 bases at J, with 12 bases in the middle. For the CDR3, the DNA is TGTGCCAGCAGAGACAAGCCGAGCTCCTATAATTCACCCCTCCACTTT. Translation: CASRDKPSSYNSPLHF.

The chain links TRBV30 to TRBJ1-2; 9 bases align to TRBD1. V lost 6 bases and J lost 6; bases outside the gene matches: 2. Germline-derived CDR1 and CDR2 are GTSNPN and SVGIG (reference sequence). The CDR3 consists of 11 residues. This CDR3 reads CACRTGDGYTF. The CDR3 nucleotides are TGTGCCTGCCGGACAGGGGATGGCTACACCTTC.

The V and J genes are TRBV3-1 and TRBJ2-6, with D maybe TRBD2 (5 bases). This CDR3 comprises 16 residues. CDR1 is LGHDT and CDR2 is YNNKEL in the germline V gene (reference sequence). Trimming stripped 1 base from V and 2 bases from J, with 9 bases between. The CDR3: CASSQGEGTGANVLTF. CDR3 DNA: TGTGCCAGCAGCCAAGGAGAGGGAACTGGGGCCAACGTCCTGACTTTC.

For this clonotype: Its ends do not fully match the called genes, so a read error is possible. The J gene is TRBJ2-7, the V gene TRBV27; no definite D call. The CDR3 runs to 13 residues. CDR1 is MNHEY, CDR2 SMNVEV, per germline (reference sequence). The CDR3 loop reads CASGLPPSYEQYF. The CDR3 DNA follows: TGTGCCAGCGGTTTACCCCCCTCCTACGAGCAGTACTTC.

CDR3 in DNA: TGTGCCAGCATAAGTGGAGGCCAGGGACGGATAAACACTGAAGCTTTCTTT. As protein: CASISGGQGRINTEAFF. This chain uses TRBV28 with TRBJ1-1, with D possibly TRBD1 on 5 matching bases. From germline, CDR1 is MDHEN and CDR2 SYDVKM. The V and J ends lost 7 bases and 2 bases respectively, with 23 bases between them. This CDR3 spans 17 amino acids.

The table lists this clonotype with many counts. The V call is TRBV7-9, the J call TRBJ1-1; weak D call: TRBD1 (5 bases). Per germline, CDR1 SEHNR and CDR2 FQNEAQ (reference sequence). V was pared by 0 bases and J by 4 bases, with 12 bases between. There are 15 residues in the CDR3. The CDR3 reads CASSLASGGGTEAFF. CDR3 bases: TGTGCCAGCAGCTTAGCGTCCGGGGGGGGCACTGAAGCTTTCTTT.

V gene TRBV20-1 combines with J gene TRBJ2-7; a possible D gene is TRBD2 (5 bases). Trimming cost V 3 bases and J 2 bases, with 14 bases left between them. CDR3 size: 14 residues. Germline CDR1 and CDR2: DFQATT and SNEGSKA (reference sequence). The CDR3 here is CSASLRGTTYEQYF. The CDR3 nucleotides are TGCAGTGCTAGTCTCCGGGGAACGACCTACGAGCAGTACTTC.

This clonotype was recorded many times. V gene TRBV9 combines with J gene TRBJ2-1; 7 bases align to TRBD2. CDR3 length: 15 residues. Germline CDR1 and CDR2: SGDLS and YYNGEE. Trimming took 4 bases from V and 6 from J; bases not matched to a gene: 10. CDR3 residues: CASSWDYPSGNEQFF. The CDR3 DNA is TGTGCCAGCAGCTGGGACTACCCCAGTGGCAATGAGCAGTTCTTC.

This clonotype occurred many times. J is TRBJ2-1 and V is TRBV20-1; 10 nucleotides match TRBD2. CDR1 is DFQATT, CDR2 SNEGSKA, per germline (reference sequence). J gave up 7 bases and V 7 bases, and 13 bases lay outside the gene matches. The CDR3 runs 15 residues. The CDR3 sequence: CSGSSQAGGRNEQFF. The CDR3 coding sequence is TGCAGTGGCTCCTCTCAAGCGGGAGGGCGGAATGAGCAGTTCTTC.

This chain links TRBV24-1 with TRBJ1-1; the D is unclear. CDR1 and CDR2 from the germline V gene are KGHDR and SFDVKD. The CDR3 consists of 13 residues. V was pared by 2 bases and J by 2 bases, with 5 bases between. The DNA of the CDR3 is TGTGCCACCAGTGATTCGGCTAACACTGAAGCTTTCTTT. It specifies CATSDSANTEAFF.

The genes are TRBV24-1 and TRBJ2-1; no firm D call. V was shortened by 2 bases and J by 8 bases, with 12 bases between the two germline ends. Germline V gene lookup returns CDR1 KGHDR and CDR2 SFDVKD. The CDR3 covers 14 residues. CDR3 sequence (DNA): TGTGCCACCAGTGATTCCCAAGTAGTTGATGAGCAGTTCTTC. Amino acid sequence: CATSDSQVVDEQFF.

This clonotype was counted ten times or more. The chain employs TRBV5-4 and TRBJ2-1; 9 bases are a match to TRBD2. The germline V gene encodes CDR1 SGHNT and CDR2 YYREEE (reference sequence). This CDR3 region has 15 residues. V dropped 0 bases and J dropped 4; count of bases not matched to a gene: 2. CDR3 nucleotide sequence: TGTGCCAGCAGCTTGGGTGCGGGGGGGTACAATGAGCAGTTCTTC. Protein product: CASSLGAGGYNEQFF.

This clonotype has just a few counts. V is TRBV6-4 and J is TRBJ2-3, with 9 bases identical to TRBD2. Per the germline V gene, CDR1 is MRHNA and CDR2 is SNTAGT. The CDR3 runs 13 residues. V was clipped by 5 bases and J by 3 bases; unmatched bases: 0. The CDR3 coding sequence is TGTGCCAGCAGTACTAGCGGGACAGATACGCAGTATTTT. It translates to CASSTSGTDTQYF.

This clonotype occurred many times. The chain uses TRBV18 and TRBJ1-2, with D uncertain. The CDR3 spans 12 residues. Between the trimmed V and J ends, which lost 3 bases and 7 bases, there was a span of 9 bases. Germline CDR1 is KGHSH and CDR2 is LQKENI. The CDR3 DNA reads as TGTGCCAGCTCACCGGATAGCTCTGGCTACACCTTC. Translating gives CASSPDSSGYTF.

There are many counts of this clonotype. The CDR3 DNA reads TGTGCCAGCAGCTTAGAAGGACTAGCGGGAGGTGGGCAGTACTTC. The encoded protein is CASSLEGLAGGGQYF. The J gene is TRBJ2-7, the V gene TRBV11-2; 14 bases are a match to TRBD2. CDR3 length: 15 residues. The germline V gene encodes CDR1 SGHAT and CDR2 FQNNGV. Trimming at V came to 0 bases and at J to 9 bases, leaving 4 bases not matched to a gene.

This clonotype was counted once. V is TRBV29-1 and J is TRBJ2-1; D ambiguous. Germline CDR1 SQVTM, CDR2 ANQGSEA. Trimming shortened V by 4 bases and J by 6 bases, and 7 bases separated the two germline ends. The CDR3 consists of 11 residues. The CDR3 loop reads CSVVRGNEQFF. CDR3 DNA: TGCAGCGTTGTTCGTGGCAATGAGCAGTTCTTC.

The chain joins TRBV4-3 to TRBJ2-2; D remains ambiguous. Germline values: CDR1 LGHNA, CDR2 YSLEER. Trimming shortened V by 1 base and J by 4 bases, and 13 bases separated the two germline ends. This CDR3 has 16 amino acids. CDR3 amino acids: CASSQGLRTSTGELFF. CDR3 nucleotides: TGCGCCAGCAGCCAAGGACTGAGGACGAGCACCGGGGAGCTGTTTTTT.